These 8 T cell receptor beta chains were all obtained from the same sample, sequenced in a study of regulatory T cells in long-lasting Graves disease. Arm-PCR of CDR3 regions and iRepertoire HTBI primers were used to build TCR beta libraries. TCRdb re-called the multiplex PCR reads through MiXCR, storing one row per CDR3 protein. The sample has hundreds of thousands of distinct CDR3 sequences; 15% to 20% are singletons. Time point reported: newly diagnosed GD, antithyroid drugs for less than 3 months. After RNA was extracted from PBMCs, the TCR library was made from it. The same sample was also studied in work on T cells in Graves' hyperthyroidism and ophthalmopathy.

The material was peripheral blood mononuclear cells (PBMCs), obtained at new diagnosis, from a patient treated with antithyroid drugs. The receptors here all came from a woman in her twenties or thirties with Graves disease.

This clonotype was counted between two and nine times. This rearrangement joins TRBV6-5 to TRBJ2-6, with D tentatively TRBD1 (6 bases). The CDR3 spans 17 residues. The germline V and J ends were trimmed by 2 bases and 2 bases, with 13 bases remaining between them. The germline V gene has CDR1 MNHEY and CDR2 SVGAGI. The CDR3 bases are TGTGCCAGCAGTTACCCGTTGGACAGCCCTGGGGCCAACGTCCTGACTTTC. Translated: CASSYPLDSPGANVLTF.

This clonotype appeared many times. The chain employs TRBV7-2 and TRBJ2-7; TRBD2 matches at 9 bases. The V segment lost 5 bases and the J segment 4 bases; nucleotides outside the gene matches: 15. The CDR3 length is 17 residues. Germline V CDR1 and CDR2: SGHTA, FQGNSA. Here the CDR3 reads CASSPRPAGGFWYEQYF. As DNA, the CDR3 is TGTGCCAGCAGCCCCCGTCCAGCGGGAGGTTTCTGGTACGAGCAGTACTTC.

The chain joins TRBV9 to TRBJ1-5; D gene unclear. CDR3 length equals 14 residues. Germline V gene lookup returns CDR1 SGDLS and CDR2 YYNGEE. V was shortened by 0 bases and J by 4 bases, with 8 bases between the two germline ends. CDR3 bases: TGTGCCAGCAGCGTAGTCCCGGGAAATCAGCCCCAGCATTTT. This encodes CASSVVPGNQPQHF.

The gene calls are TRBV7-3 and TRBJ2-2; D is unresolved. Germline V CDR1 and CDR2: SGHTA, FQGTGA. V shed 0 bases and J shed 6 bases, with 17 bases lying between them. This CDR3 has 17 residues. The CDR3 nucleotides read TGTGCCAGCAGCTTAACTGCTATCGGGTCTCTTCCCGGGGAGCTGTTTTTT. This translates into CASSLTAIGSLPGELFF.

Concerning this clonotype: A much more abundant neighbour one base away suggests this may be a read error. The chain has TRBV11-3 and TRBJ2-7, with 7 bases matching TRBD2. Trimming removed 4 bases from V and 4 bases from J; junction bases left unmatched: 10. The CDR3 totals 15 residues. Germline values: CDR1 SGHNT, CDR2 YENEEA. CDR3 DNA: TGTGCCAGCAGCTACAGTGGCGGGAGCGGGTACGAGCAGTACTTC. Amino acids: CASSYSGGSGYEQYF.

The V gene is TRBV24-1, the J gene TRBJ1-2; D gene ambiguous. The CDR3 length is 14 residues. The V gene lost 1 base and the J gene lost 1 base, with 6 bases spanning the gap. Germline V gene data show CDR1 as KGHDR and CDR2 as SFDVKD. The CDR3 nucleotides are TGTGCCACCAGTGATTTCGGGATTAACTATGGCTACACCTTC. It yields the protein CATSDFGINYGYTF.

This clonotype has only a few counts. This chain uses TRBV9 with TRBJ1-3; 9 bases align to TRBD1. V trimming: 3 bases; J trimming: 2 bases; junction bases outside the gene matches: 6. The germline V gene encodes CDR1 SGDLS and CDR2 YYNGEE. The CDR3 consists of 16 residues. CDR3 in DNA: TGTGCCAGCAGCGGAATACAGGGGGCAACTGGAAACACCATATATTTT. Encoded protein: CASSGIQGATGNTIYF.

Regarding this clonotype: A much larger clone differs by one base, so this may be a read error. The chain recombines TRBV12-3 or TRBV12-4 with TRBJ2-5, with 9 positions matching TRBD1. The CDR3 runs 17 residues. V was pared by 4 bases and J by 4 bases, with 13 bases of the junction left unmatched. The CDR3 loop reads CASSSELGTGFGETQYF. Here the CDR3 DNA reads TGTGCCAGCAGTTCCGAACTCGGGACAGGGTTTGGAGAGACCCAGTACTTC.